Shown below are 32 T cell receptor beta chains from a single sample sequenced in a study of beta chain features in type 1 diabetes. The sequenced template was cDNA made from the entire isolated RNA. The repertoire was sequenced with immunoSEQ multiplex PCR; TCRdb's copy has only in-frame clones and lacks some. The sample has fewer than 650,000 clones; about a sixth are singletons. The sample consisted of naive CD4+ T cells from blood. Receptors were obtained from a man aged 18-30 years in good health.

This clone was recorded a few times. The rearrangement uses TRBV28 and TRBJ2-2; perhaps TRBD2 as D (5 bases). The CDR3 covers 15 residues. CDR1 and CDR2 from the germline V gene are MDHEN and SYDVKM. V was cut by 3 bases and J by 4 bases, with 12 bases left in between. CDR3 sequence (DNA): TGTGCCAGCAGTTTGTTGAGGGAGAGCACCGGGGAGCTGTTTTTT. This gives the protein CASSLLRESTGELFF.

This sequence joins TRBV10-3 and TRBJ2-2, with D perhaps matching TRBD1 or TRBD2 (7 bases each). This CDR3 is built from 15 residues. Germline CDR1 is ENHRY and CDR2 is SYGVKD. V gave up 3 bases and J gave up 6 bases, with 14 bases separating them. CDR3: CAISDHRGGPGELFF. In nucleotides, the CDR3 is TGTGCCATCAGTGACCACAGGGGAGGGCCCGGGGAGCTGTTTTTT.

This chain links TRBV14 with TRBJ2-2; TRBD2 aligns across 11 bases. V was clipped by 1 base and J by 8 bases; unmatched bases: 12. Per germline, CDR1 SGHDN and CDR2 FVKESK. This CDR3 comprises 18 residues. The CDR3 DNA follows: TGTGCCAGCAGCCAAGCCCAAGCGACTAGCGGGGCCGAGGGGGAGCTGTTTTTT. Translation: CASSQAQATSGAEGELFF.

The sample holds a few counts of this clone. The chain joins TRBV19 to TRBJ1-5; 10 bases fit TRBD1. Germline V lookup: CDR1 LNHDA, CDR2 SQIVND (reference sequence). The CDR3 totals 18 residues. The V and J ends lost 5 bases and 6 bases, in that order; junction bases with no gene match: 16. Here the CDR3 DNA reads TGTGCCAGTAGTCCGGGGACAGGGGACCCACCTAAGGGTCAGCCCCAGCATTTT. This gives the protein CASSPGTGDPPKGQPQHF.

The chain has TRBV14 and TRBJ2-7, with 11 bases identical to TRBD1. Looked up from germline, CDR1 is SGHDN and CDR2 is FVKESK. The CDR3 is 16 amino acids. V dropped 0 bases and J dropped 2; count of bases not matched to a gene: 3. CDR3 coding DNA: TGTGCCAGCAGCCAAGATCGGGACAGGGGGGCCTACGAGCAGTACTTC. Protein: CASSQDRDRGAYEQYF.

A few counts support this clone. This sequence joins TRBV5-6 and TRBJ2-7, with 9 bases that match TRBD2. V lost 4 bases, J lost 1 base, and 3 bases stayed unmatched. Germline V gene sequence: CDR1 SGHDT, CDR2 YYEEEE. The CDR3 contains 14 residues. Here the CDR3 reads CASSPLAGSYEQYF. CDR3 DNA sequence: TGTGCCAGCAGCCCCCTAGCGGGGTCCTACGAGCAGTACTTC.

J is TRBJ2-1 and V is TRBV7-2, with a possible D match to TRBD2 (5 bases). Germline V gene data show CDR1 as SGHTA and CDR2 as FQGNSA. This CDR3 spans 13 amino acids. The V end was cut by 2 bases, the J end by 5 bases, with 7 bases between. DNA of the CDR3: TGTGCCAGCAGCTTATGGCGGGACAATGAGCAGTTCTTC. As protein: CASSLWRDNEQFF.

This clone occurred a few times. The V and J genes are TRBV14 and TRBJ2-7; D possibly corresponds to TRBD2 (6 bases). The CDR3 runs 12 residues. Germline loops: CDR1 SGHDN, CDR2 FVKESK. Trimming stripped 3 bases from V and 3 bases from J, with 6 bases between. The CDR3 bases are TGTGCCAGCAGCCAGCGGGGCTACGAGCAGTACTTC. Protein: CASSQRGYEQYF.

In this sample, this clone turned up a few times. This chain uses TRBV7-9 with TRBJ2-2, with 7 positions matching TRBD1. CDR1 SEHNR and CDR2 FQNEAQ come from the germline V gene (reference sequence). This CDR3 has 14 residues. The V and J ends lost 3 bases and 5 bases, in that order; junction bases with no gene match: 3. The CDR3 sequence: CASSLDRLTGELFF. The DNA for the CDR3 is TGTGCCAGCAGCTTGGACAGGTTGACCGGGGAGCTGTTTTTT.

The sample holds a few counts of this clone. Sequence at one end of the junction differs from germline and may be a read error. The chain employs TRBV30 and TRBJ2-7, with 10 nucleotides matching TRBD2. Germline V gene sequence: CDR1 GTSNPN, CDR2 SVGIG (reference sequence). The CDR3 consists of 14 residues. This CDR3 is CASSQRGGFYEQYF. The CDR3 DNA reads as TGTGCCTCGAGTCAGCGGGGGGGATTCTACGAGCAGTACTTC.

The chain combines TRBV9 with TRBJ1-2; no firm D call. Germline CDR1 reads SGDLS; CDR2 reads YYNGEE. V lost 0 bases and J 6 bases, leaving 12 bases between the germline ends. This CDR3 comprises 14 residues. CDR3 protein: CASSVAPGGDGYTF. The CDR3 bases are TGTGCCAGCAGCGTAGCTCCGGGCGGAGATGGCTACACCTTC. Variable domain in full (rest from reference TRBV9 and TRBJ1-2): DSGVTQTPKHLITATGQRVTLRCSPRSGDLSVYWYQQSLDQGLQFLIQYYNGEERAKGNILERFSAQQFPDLHSELNLSSLELGDSALYFCASSVAPGGDGYTFGSGTRLTVV.

V is TRBV7-9 and J is TRBJ2-1; 11 bases fit TRBD2. The CDR3 loop spans 15 amino acids. The V segment lost 5 bases and the J segment 5 bases; nucleotides outside the gene matches: 5. Germline assignment: CDR1 SEHNR and CDR2 FQNEAQ (reference sequence). The CDR3 coding sequence is TGTGCCAGCAGCCCTCCGGGACTAGCGGACAATGAGCAGTTCTTC. It encodes CASSPPGLADNEQFF.

Only a few counts were recorded for this clone. V and J are TRBV7-2 and TRBJ2-1; D not certain. The V gene's germline CDR1 is SGHTA and CDR2 FQGNSA. The CDR3 has 13 residues. V lost 3 bases and J 4 bases, leaving 7 bases between the germline ends. The CDR3 protein is CASSLLGYNEQFF. The CDR3 DNA reads as TGTGCCAGCAGCTTGCTGGGTTACAATGAGCAGTTCTTC.

This clone was found a few times. V is TRBV18 and J is TRBJ2-1, with unresolved D. Trimming stripped 3 bases from V and 0 bases from J, with 9 bases between. This CDR3 contains 15 residues. From germline, CDR1 is KGHSH and CDR2 LQKENI. The CDR3 DNA is TGTGCCAGCTCACCGTATGATGGCTCCTACAATGAGCAGTTCTTC. Protein: CASSPYDGSYNEQFF.

The chain is built from TRBV6-5 and TRBJ2-7; 12 positions agree with TRBD2. The germline CDR1 and CDR2 sequences are MNHEY and SVGAGI. This CDR3 contains 15 residues. With 6 bases clipped from V and 2 bases from J, the junction kept 5 bases outside the gene matches. The CDR3 DNA is TGTGCCAGCAGATCGGGACTAGCGGGTCCCTACGAGCAGTACTTC. This sequence encodes CASRSGLAGPYEQYF.

The chain couples TRBV7-9 to TRBJ1-5; 9 bases line up with TRBD1. The CDR3 spans 19 residues. CDR1 is SEHNR, CDR2 FQNEAQ, per germline (reference sequence). V trimming: 2 bases; J trimming: 1 base; junction bases outside the gene matches: 12. The CDR3 bases are TGTGCCAGCAGCTTATATCGGGGACAGGGAAAAAGCAGCAATCAGCCCCAGCATTTT. It translates to CASSLYRGQGKSSNQPQHF.

The table lists this clone with a few counts. The rearrangement joins TRBV9 to TRBJ1-2, with no clear D. CDR3 size: 15 residues. The germline CDR1 and CDR2 sequences are SGDLS and YYNGEE. V lost 1 base and J 7 bases, leaving 17 bases between the germline ends. In nucleotides, the CDR3 is TGTGCCAGCAGCGTATTCAGCGCAGCACGAGGTGGCTACACCTTC. It is translated as CASSVFSAARGGYTF.

Turning to this clone: This same CDR3 is encoded by further DNA sequences in the sample. J is TRBJ2-5 and V is TRBV7-2; D possibly corresponds to TRBD1 (6 bases). V was cut by 3 bases and J by 5 bases, with 10 bases left in between. Germline CDR1 and CDR2: SGHTA and FQGNSA. This CDR3 has 13 residues. The CDR3 nucleotides read TGTGCCAGCAGCTTCGAGAGGGGGGAGACCCAGTACTTC. As protein: CASSFERGETQYF.

This clone was seen only a few times. The J gene is TRBJ2-6, the V gene TRBV28; the D is unclear. Per germline, CDR1 MDHEN and CDR2 SYDVKM. This CDR3 contains 13 residues. Trimming shortened V by 8 bases and J by 0 bases, and 5 bases separated the two germline ends. CDR3 sequence (DNA): TGTGCCAGCTGGGCCTCTGGGGCCAACGTCCTGACTTTC. This gives the protein CASWASGANVLTF.

This clone was seen a handful of times. CDR3: CASSPQGSHQPQHF. The CDR3 region has the DNA TGTGCCAGCAGCCCACAGGGCAGTCATCAGCCCCAGCATTTT. This chain uses TRBV7-9 with TRBJ1-5; tentatively, D is TRBD1 (6 bases). This CDR3 region has 14 residues. V lost 5 bases, J lost 5 bases, and 13 bases lay in between. In germline, CDR1 is SEHNR, CDR2 FQNEAQ (reference sequence).

The J gene is TRBJ2-1, the V gene TRBV5-1, with D perhaps assigned TRBD1 or TRBD2 (6 bases each). Germline CDR1 reads SGHRS; CDR2 reads YFSETQ. There are 16 residues in the CDR3. V was trimmed by 0 bases and J by 13 bases, leaving 23 bases between them. CDR3 coding DNA: TGCGCCAGCAGCTTGGGACTAGGGCTTTTATTGGGGGCCCAGTTCTTC. It yields the protein CASSLGLGLLLGAQFF. Full variable domain (missing parts from reference TRBV5-1 and TRBJ2-1): KAGVTQTPRYLIKTRGQQVTLSCSPISGHRSVSWYQQTPGQGLQFLFEYFSETQRNKGNFPGRFSGRQFSNSRSEMNVSTLELGDSALYLCASSLGLGLLLGAQFFGPGTRLTVL.

The rearrangement uses TRBV18 and TRBJ2-2; 9 nucleotides align to TRBD1. J was trimmed by 2 bases and V by 3 bases; bases with no gene match: 10. Germline V lookup: CDR1 KGHSH, CDR2 LQKENI. This CDR3 is built from 18 residues. CDR3 sequence: CASSPDFLDRGNTGELFF. CDR3 in DNA: TGTGCCAGCTCACCTGACTTTTTGGACAGGGGAAACACCGGGGAGCTGTTTTTT.

This clone was found a few times. The chain combines TRBV7-2 with TRBJ1-6, with D perhaps TRBD1 (5 bases). The CDR3 length is 16 residues. The germline V and J ends were trimmed by 1 base and 4 bases, with 11 bases remaining between them. Germline loops: CDR1 SGHTA, CDR2 FQGNSA. The CDR3 sequence: CASSLGRGVYNSPLHF. The CDR3 DNA reads TGTGCCAGCAGCTTAGGGAGAGGGGTGTATAATTCACCCCTCCACTTT.

The chain is built from TRBV5-1 and TRBJ2-2; D gene unclear. Trimming removed 2 bases from V and 1 base from J, with 9 bases in between. This CDR3 has 15 amino acids. Germline V gene lookup returns CDR1 SGHRS and CDR2 YFSETQ. CDR3 amino acids: CASSFQKRNTGELFF. The CDR3 DNA reads TGCGCCAGCAGCTTCCAAAAACGGAACACCGGGGAGCTGTTTTTT.

The sample holds a few counts of this clone. V is TRBV15 and J is TRBJ2-7; D is ambiguous. The CDR3 has 15 residues. Trimming pared 1 base from V and 0 bases from J, leaving 10 bases between. Germline V gene lookup returns CDR1 LNHNV and CDR2 YYDKDF (reference sequence). This CDR3 is CATSRAPVSSYEQYF. The CDR3 region has the DNA TGTGCCACCAGCAGAGCCCCTGTCTCCTCCTACGAGCAGTACTTC. Full variable domain (remainder filled in from reference TRBV15 and TRBJ2-7): DAMVIQNPRYQVTQFGKPVTLSCSQTLNHNVMYWYQQKSSQAPKLLFHYYDKDFNNEADTPDNFQSRRPNTSFCFLDIRSPGLGDTAMYLCATSRAPVSSYEQYFGPGTRLTVT.

V is TRBV7-3 and J is TRBJ2-5, with D perhaps being TRBD1 or TRBD2 (5 bases each). The CDR3 contains 19 residues. Trimming shortened V by 5 bases and J by 2 bases, and 27 bases separated the two germline ends. Germline V CDR1 and CDR2: SGHTA, FQGTGA. The CDR3 loop is CASSPRNGPGRVEQETQYF. The CDR3 DNA sequence: TGTGCCAGCAGCCCAAGAAACGGACCGGGACGGGTAGAACAAGAGACCCAGTACTTC.

Here the CDR3 DNA reads TGTGCCAGCAGCACGGGACAGGGAAACACCATATATTTT. Amino acid sequence: CASSTGQGNTIYF. The genes are TRBV14 and TRBJ1-3; TRBD1 aligns across 7 bases. From germline, CDR1 is SGHDN and CDR2 FVKESK. With 5 bases clipped from V and 4 bases from J, the junction kept 2 bases outside the gene matches. The CDR3 is made up of 13 amino acids.

V is TRBV5-1 and J is TRBJ1-3, with 7 bases fitting TRBD1. Looked up from germline, CDR1 is SGHRS and CDR2 is YFSETQ. The ends lost 2 bases at V and 4 bases at J; junction bases unmatched: 6. The CDR3 contains 15 residues. The CDR3 sequence is CASSFQGVSGNTIYF. The CDR3, as DNA: TGCGCCAGCAGCTTTCAGGGGGTCTCCGGAAACACCATATATTTT.

The rearrangement uses TRBV7-2 and TRBJ1-2, with 8 nucleotides matching TRBD1. Per germline, CDR1 SGHTA and CDR2 FQGNSA. J lost 7 bases, V lost 1 base, and 8 bases had no gene match. There are 15 residues in the CDR3. DNA for the CDR3: TGTGCCAGCAGCTTAGATTTCCCAGGGGGCGGTGGCTACACCTTC. Its protein product is CASSLDFPGGGGYTF.

This chain uses TRBV25-1 with TRBJ2-7; perhaps TRBD2 as D (6 bases). The V end was cut by 3 bases, the J end by 5 bases, with 11 bases between. The CDR3 has 13 amino acids. Germline loops: CDR1 MGHDK, CDR2 SYGVNS. The CDR3 region is CASSDLWRDEQYF. DNA of the CDR3: TGTGCCAGCAGTGATTTGTGGAGGGACGAGCAGTACTTC.

The genes are TRBV6-6 and TRBJ2-7, with a possible D match to TRBD1 (6 bases). Germline loops: CDR1 MNHNY, CDR2 SVGAGI (reference sequence). The CDR3 consists of 13 residues. Deletions cut 6 bases from V and 3 bases from J, with 12 bases between. CDR3 nucleotides: TGTGCCAGCAGGGGTACAGGGCTCTACGAGCAGTACTTC. Its translation is CASRGTGLYEQYF.

This clone showed up just a few times. This chain uses TRBV7-2 with TRBJ2-2; perhaps TRBD1 as D (5 bases). The length of the CDR3 is 15 residues. Germline-derived CDR1 and CDR2 are SGHTA and FQGNSA. Trimming took off 1 base at V and 7 bases at J, with 13 bases between the two ends. This CDR3 is CASSLGLGLIGELFF. The CDR3 bases are TGTGCCAGCAGCTTAGGTCTGGGGCTGATCGGGGAGCTGTTTTTT.